The 27 T cell receptor beta chains presented below share a single source sample, sequenced in a study of blood T cell repertoires in COVID-19 (dated by TCRdb to the early 2020s). The method behind the library was the immunoSEQ multiplex PCR assay. Not all clones reach the TCRdb copy of this immuneACCESS table, which keeps in-frame sequences only. Checked studies attribute under half of the gap to unresolved V genes and leave the rest unexplained. Here the sample has fewer than 450,000 clones; approximately 89% occur a single time. Clones ranked in the top ten supply 2.5% to 4% of the sample. Input material: peripheral blood. The origin of the receptors is a woman under 30 who had recovered from COVID-19.

V usage is TRBV12-3 or TRBV12-4 and J usage is TRBJ2-1, with D tentatively TRBD1 (6 bases). The CDR3 loop spans 12 amino acids. Trimming removed 6 bases at V and 9 bases at J, with 12 bases between. CDR3 sequence (DNA): TGTGCCAGCAGCAAACAGGGACCTGAGCAGTTCTTC. Translating it yields CASSKQGPEQFF.

The rearrangement links TRBV3-1 (or the pseudogene TRBV3-2) to TRBJ2-2, with TRBD2 matching over 10 bases. Germline V gene sequence: CDR1 LGHDT, CDR2 YNNKEL (reference sequence). After removal of 1 base from V and 2 bases from J, the junction contained 10 bases not matched to a gene. The CDR3 contains 19 residues. The CDR3 is CASSQAWASGRPNTGELFF. As DNA, the CDR3 is TGTGCCAGCAGCCAAGCTTGGGCTAGCGGGAGACCAAACACCGGGGAGCTGTTTTTT.

The J gene is TRBJ2-1, the V gene TRBV27; a possible D gene is TRBD2 (5 bases). The CDR3 has 15 residues. Germline assignment: CDR1 MNHEY and CDR2 SMNVEV (reference sequence). The V and J ends lost 0 bases and 5 bases respectively, with 11 bases between them. The CDR3 protein is CASSLSAGAHNEQFF. CDR3 coding DNA: TGTGCCAGCAGTTTATCGGCGGGTGCACACAATGAGCAGTTCTTC.

This clone was found a few times. The chain links TRBV30 to TRBJ1-2; D unclear. V lost 1 base to trimming and J lost 8 bases, with 8 bases between them. The germline V gene has CDR1 GTSNPN and CDR2 SVGIG (reference sequence). This CDR3 has 11 residues. For the CDR3, the DNA is TGTGCCTGGAGTGCCGTCCGGGGCTACACCTTC. Translating it yields CAWSAVRGYTF.

This CDR3 is CASSSDSREFGDTQYF. The CDR3 region has the DNA TGTGCCAGCAGCTCCGACTCCCGGGAGTTCGGAGATACGCAGTATTTT. V is TRBV7-2 and J is TRBJ2-3, with D possibly matching TRBD2 (6 bases). This CDR3 is 16 amino acids long. Trimming cost V 4 bases and J 5 bases, with 19 bases left between them. Germline V gene data show CDR1 as SGHTA and CDR2 as FQGNSA.

The chain uses TRBV7-2 and TRBJ1-5; D not certain. V lost 5 bases to trimming and J lost 3 bases, with 14 bases between them. CDR1 is SGHTA, CDR2 FQGNSA, per germline. CDR3 length: 15 residues. The CDR3 is CASSPRGGDNQPQHF. The CDR3 DNA is TGTGCCAGCAGCCCACGGGGTGGCGACAATCAGCCCCAGCATTTT.

CDR3 DNA: TGTGCCAGCAGCCCAACCACGGGGAGGGACGAGCAGTACGTC. Encoded protein: CASSPTTGRDEQYV. This sequence joins TRBV5-6 and TRBJ2-7; 7 bases line up with TRBD2. The CDR3 loop spans 14 amino acids. With V trimmed by 4 bases and J by 5 bases, 9 bases remained unmatched. CDR1 is SGHDT, CDR2 YYEEEE, per germline.

The V call is TRBV7-9, the J call TRBJ2-5; 7 bases line up with TRBD2. The germline gives CDR1 SEHNR, CDR2 FQNEAQ (reference sequence). Trimming at V came to 8 bases and at J to 5 bases, leaving 11 bases not matched to a gene. The CDR3 covers 14 residues. For the CDR3, the DNA is TGTGCCAGCGTTCACGGGAGGCTCGGCGAGACCCAGTACTTC. Its protein is CASVHGRLGETQYF.

The chain joins TRBV6-2 or TRBV6-3 to TRBJ2-1; D gene unclear. Trimming removed 0 bases from V and 13 bases from J, with 10 bases in between. Germline CDR1 MNHEY, CDR2 SVGEGT. This CDR3 is 12 amino acids long. CDR3 sequence (DNA): TGTGCCAGCAGTTACTCGATTGCGGAACAGTTCTTC. Translation: CASSYSIAEQFF.

The chain couples TRBV18 to TRBJ1-5; 8 positions agree with TRBD1. V dropped 1 base and J dropped 4; count of bases not matched to a gene: 3. Germline V gene lookup returns CDR1 KGHSH and CDR2 LQKENI. CDR3 length: 15 amino acids. The chain's CDR3 is CASSPLGQGNQPQHF. CDR3 sequence (DNA): TGTGCCAGCTCACCACTCGGACAGGGTAATCAGCCCCAGCATTTT.

The gene calls are TRBV19 and TRBJ1-3, with 7 nucleotides matching TRBD1. The CDR3 consists of 16 residues. Germline assignment: CDR1 LNHDA and CDR2 SQIVND (reference sequence). J gave up 6 bases and V 6 bases, and 14 bases lay outside the gene matches. The chain's CDR3 is CASREDYRGLLNTIYF. CDR3 nucleotides: TGTGCCAGTAGGGAAGACTACAGGGGATTGTTAAACACCATATATTTT. The full variable domain, with the rest looked up from reference TRBV19 and TRBJ1-3, is DGGITQSPKYLFRKEGQNVTLSCEQNLNHDAMYWYRQDPGQGLRLIYYSQIVNDFQKGDIAEGYSVSREKKESFPLTVTSAQKNPTAFYLCASREDYRGLLNTIYFGEGSWLTVV.

This chain connects TRBV6-5 to TRBJ1-5; D not resolved. Germline values: CDR1 MNHEY, CDR2 SVGAGI. With 0 bases removed from V and 6 bases from J, the gap between germline ends came to 6 bases. This CDR3 has 13 amino acids. In DNA form, the CDR3 reads TGTGCCAGCAGTTACTCGATTAGTCAGCCCCAGCATTTT. It translates to CASSYSISQPQHF.

This chain connects TRBV9 to TRBJ1-1; 8 nucleotides line up with TRBD1. The CDR3 has 16 amino acids. V trimming: 1 base; J trimming: 3 bases; junction bases outside the gene matches: 8. Germline CDR1 SGDLS, CDR2 YYNGEE. Here the CDR3 reads CASSVLTGGFDTEAFF. CDR3 nucleotide sequence: TGTGCCAGCAGCGTACTAACAGGGGGTTTTGACACTGAAGCTTTCTTT.

This chain connects TRBV28 to TRBJ2-1; 7 bases line up with TRBD2. Germline V gives CDR1 MDHEN, CDR2 SYDVKM. There are 16 residues in the CDR3. With V trimmed by 4 bases and J by 8 bases, 14 bases remained unmatched. CDR3 in DNA: TGTGCCAGCAGTTCAACCCACCGGCGGGAGTTCTATGAGCAGTTCTTC. Its protein is CASSSTHRREFYEQFF.

Here the CDR3 DNA reads TGCGCCAGCAGCTTGGGGGGGACTAGGATTGAGCAGTTCTTC. Encoded protein: CASSLGGTRIEQFF. The chain couples TRBV5-1 to TRBJ2-1; 8 nucleotides line up with TRBD2. J lost 9 bases, V lost 0 bases, and 5 bases had no gene match. The CDR3 is made up of 14 amino acids. The germline V gene encodes CDR1 SGHRS and CDR2 YFSETQ.

V is TRBV24-1 and J is TRBJ2-2; 9 nucleotides line up with TRBD1. Looked up from germline, CDR1 is KGHDR and CDR2 is SFDVKD. V shed 7 bases, J shed 2 bases, and the junction held 4 bases outside the gene matches. This CDR3 has 15 amino acids. In nucleotides, the CDR3 is TGTGCCACCAGCCGGACAGGGGATAACACCGGGGAGCTGTTTTTT. It encodes CATSRTGDNTGELFF.

The chain employs TRBV21-1 and TRBJ1-5. TRBV21-1 is tagged as a pseudogene. The CDR3 spans 18 residues. For the CDR3, the DNA is TGTGCCAGCAGCCCCCTGGGGGAGGGCACGGGAGACAATCAGCCCCAGCATTTT. Protein: CASSPLGEGTGDNQPQHF.

The gene calls are TRBV9 and TRBJ1-1; D is perhaps TRBD1 (5 bases). The V end lost 0 bases, the J end lost 1 base, and 10 bases lay between the germline ends. The CDR3 loop spans 15 amino acids. Germline V gene data show CDR1 as SGDLS and CDR2 as YYNGEE. The CDR3 DNA follows: TGTGCCAGCAGCGTAGACCTGGGGCGGAACACTGAAGCTTTCTTT. The encoded protein is CASSVDLGRNTEAFF.

The rearrangement joins TRBV5-1 to TRBJ1-2, with 9 bases that match TRBD1. The CDR3 loop spans 13 amino acids. Germline V gene sequence: CDR1 SGHRS, CDR2 YFSETQ. The ends lost 0 bases at V and 9 bases at J; junction bases unmatched: 3. The DNA of the CDR3 is TGCGCCAGCAGCTTGGGACAGGGGGGAAGCTACACCTTC. This sequence encodes CASSLGQGGSYTF.

The genes are TRBV11-2 and TRBJ2-7; TRBD2 matches 8 bases. Per the germline V gene, CDR1 is SGHAT and CDR2 is FQNNGV. The CDR3 sequence is 14 residues long. The V segment lost 5 bases and the J segment 3 bases; nucleotides outside the gene matches: 6. CDR3 coding DNA: TGTGCCAGCAGCCCAAATAGCGGGATCTACGAGCAGTACGTC. This sequence encodes CASSPNSGIYEQYV.

The rearrangement uses TRBV7-2 and TRBJ1-2; D gene unclear. CDR3 length: 14 residues. Germline V lookup: CDR1 SGHTA, CDR2 FQGNSA. V lost 0 bases and J lost 2, with 7 bases in between. The CDR3 region is CASSLADGNYGYTF. The CDR3 nucleotides are TGTGCCAGCAGCTTAGCCGACGGGAACTATGGCTACACCTTC.

The chain is built from TRBV11-2 and TRBJ2-3; TRBD2 matches 12 bases. The CDR3 has 17 residues. Losses at the gene ends were 5 bases for V and 4 bases for J; bases not matched to a gene: 10. Looked up from germline, CDR1 is SGHAT and CDR2 is FQNNGV. The CDR3 region is CASSPTGLAGGADTQYF. In DNA, the CDR3 is TGTGCCAGCAGCCCGACGGGGCTAGCGGGAGGGGCAGATACGCAGTATTTT.

V gene TRBV2 combines with J gene TRBJ2-5; 7 bases align to TRBD2. The V gene end was trimmed by 6 bases and the J gene end by 0 bases; junction bases not matched to a gene: 7. The CDR3 totals 15 residues. Germline CDR1 SNHLY, CDR2 FYNNEI. The CDR3 region has the DNA TGTGCCAGCAGGGGAGGGCAGGCAAACCAAGAGACCCAGTACTTC. Protein sequence: CASRGGQANQETQYF.

The gene calls are TRBV9 and TRBJ2-7; TRBD2 agrees at 11 bases. Losses at the gene ends were 3 bases for V and 3 bases for J; bases not matched to a gene: 20. This CDR3 has 20 residues. CDR1 is SGDLS and CDR2 is YYNGEE in the germline V gene. As DNA, the CDR3 is TGTGCCAGCAGCGCTGACTGCGGACGTAAACTAGCGGGAGTTTGCTACGAGCAGTACGTC. Its translation is CASSADCGRKLAGVCYEQYV.

V gene TRBV27 combines with J gene TRBJ1-4, with a possible D match to TRBD1 (5 bases). CDR3 length: 14 amino acids. Trimming took off 2 bases at V and 7 bases at J, with 11 bases between the two ends. Germline V gene lookup returns CDR1 MNHEY and CDR2 SMNVEV (reference sequence). DNA of the CDR3: TGTGCCAGCAGTTTAAAGGGGTGGGGTGAAAAACTGTTTTTT. As protein: CASSLKGWGEKLFF.

The rearrangement joins TRBV19 to TRBJ1-5; tentative D call: TRBD1 (5 bases). The CDR3 totals 17 residues. Germline-derived CDR1 and CDR2 are LNHDA and SQIVND (reference sequence). Trimming removed 10 bases from V and 3 bases from J, with 25 bases in between. For the CDR3, the DNA is TGTGCCACCAGACTTAGGGCAGGGATATATAACAATCAGCCCCAGCATTTT. Translation gives CATRLRAGIYNNQPQHF.

As concerns this clone: This same CDR3 is encoded by further DNA sequences in the sample. The rearrangement links TRBV4-3 to TRBJ2-6; possibly TRBD2 for D (5 bases). V lost 0 bases and J lost 0, with 6 bases in between. Germline V gene data show CDR1 as LGHNA and CDR2 as YSLEER. The CDR3 is 16 amino acids. The CDR3 reads CASSQDRGSGANVLTF. As DNA, the CDR3 is TGCGCCAGCAGCCAAGATCGGGGCTCTGGGGCCAACGTCCTGACTTTC.